These 27 T cell receptor beta chains share one sample of origin, sequenced in a study of cytotoxic CD8 clonotypes in ibrutinib-treated CLL. TCRdb's table, derived via immunoSEQ multiplex PCR, lists solely in-frame clones and lacks some. This sample has around 310,000 clones, with just under 80% found just once. The material was PBMCs, obtained before ibrutinib treatment. Receptor source: a human donor with chronic lymphocytic leukemia.

This clone has only a few counts. The chain uses TRBV7-9 and TRBJ2-7; TRBD2 might be the D (5 bases). The germline V gene encodes CDR1 SEHNR and CDR2 FQNEAQ (reference sequence). CDR3 length equals 14 residues. Between the trimmed V and J ends, which lost 5 bases and 2 bases, there was a span of 13 bases. The CDR3 protein is CASSPGLDTYEQYF. CDR3 in DNA: TGTGCCAGCAGCCCCGGACTGGATACCTACGAGCAGTACTTC.

J is TRBJ2-3 and V is TRBV9; maybe TRBD2 (6 bases). The germline V and J ends were trimmed by 4 bases and 6 bases, with 18 bases remaining between them. The CDR3 runs to 15 residues. Germline V gene sequence: CDR1 SGDLS, CDR2 YYNGEE. DNA of the CDR3: TGTGCCAGCAGCCCCCGTGTGGGCGGGACGGATACGCAGTATTTT. The encoded protein is CASSPRVGGTDTQYF.

This clone appeared a few times. The chain employs TRBV6-6 and TRBJ2-1; 14 bases match TRBD2. V lost 6 bases and J lost 7; bases outside the gene matches: 5. This CDR3 is built from 15 residues. Germline V gives CDR1 MNHNY, CDR2 SVGAGI (reference sequence). CDR3 DNA sequence: TGTGCCAGCAGAGAGGGACTAGCGGGAGCTAATGAGCAGTTCTTC. Protein product: CASREGLAGANEQFF.

This chain joins TRBV28 and TRBJ2-7, with 7 nucleotides matching TRBD2. CDR1 is MDHEN, CDR2 SYDVKM, per germline. The CDR3 loop spans 13 amino acids. The V and J ends lost 6 bases and 6 bases, in that order; junction bases with no gene match: 8. CDR3: CASRNGGMFEQYF. The CDR3 DNA reads as TGTGCCAGCAGAAACGGGGGGATGTTCGAGCAGTACTTC.

The rearrangement uses TRBV5-6 and TRBJ2-3, with 12 positions matching TRBD2. The CDR3 extends over 15 amino acids. CDR1 is SGHDT, CDR2 YYEEEE, per germline. With 1 base clipped from V and 5 bases from J, the junction kept 2 bases outside the gene matches. The CDR3 loop reads CASSLRLAGVDTQYF. The CDR3 region has the DNA TGTGCCAGCAGCTTGAGACTAGCGGGAGTAGATACGCAGTATTTT.

This rearrangement joins TRBV12-5 to TRBJ2-5; 9 nucleotides align to TRBD1. J lost 2 bases, V lost 5 bases, and 12 bases had no gene match. The CDR3 covers 17 residues. Germline assignment: CDR1 LGHNT and CDR2 FRNRAP. In DNA form, the CDR3 reads TGTGCTAGTGGTGGAAAAAGGACAGGGGATAATCAAGAGACCCAGTACTTC. Residues: CASGGKRTGDNQETQYF.

The chain uses TRBV25-1 and TRBJ2-5; D not resolved. Trimming cost V 2 bases and J 2 bases, with 3 bases left between them. In germline, CDR1 is MGHDK, CDR2 SYGVNS. CDR3 size: 12 residues. The CDR3 reads CASSEKQETQYF. In DNA, the CDR3 is TGTGCCAGCAGTGAAAAGCAAGAGACCCAGTACTTC.

The gene calls are TRBV7-9 and TRBJ1-4; maybe TRBD1 (5 bases). Germline lookup yields CDR1 SEHNR and CDR2 FQNEAQ (reference sequence). The CDR3 loop spans 15 amino acids. V lost 2 bases to trimming and J lost 5 bases, with 12 bases between them. Here the CDR3 reads CASSLNAGRNEKLFF. For the CDR3, the DNA is TGTGCCAGCAGCTTAAACGCAGGGAGGAATGAAAAACTGTTTTTT.

This chain links TRBV28 with TRBJ2-7; the D gene is possibly TRBD2 (6 bases). Trimming stripped 2 bases from V and 0 bases from J, with 8 bases between. The V gene's germline CDR1 is MDHEN and CDR2 SYDVKM. The CDR3 is 14 amino acids. The chain's CDR3 is CASSLRGISYEQYF. In DNA form, the CDR3 reads TGTGCCAGCAGTTTACGGGGGATCTCCTACGAGCAGTACTTC. Filled out from reference TRBV28 and TRBJ2-7, the complete variable domain reads DVKVTQSSRYLVKRTGEKVFLECVQDMDHENMFWYRQDPGLGLRLIYFSYDVKMKEKGDIPEGYSVSREKKERFSLILESASTNQTSMYLCASSLRGISYEQYFGPGTRLTVT.

In its sample, this clone was seen once. This chain uses TRBV18 with TRBJ1-2, with D unclear. CDR3 length: 15 residues. From germline, CDR1 is KGHSH and CDR2 LQKENI. Trimming removed 2 bases from V and 2 bases from J, with 12 bases in between. The chain's CDR3 is CASSPRSNLNYGYTF. The DNA for the CDR3 is TGTGCCAGCTCACCAAGGTCTAATCTAAACTATGGCTACACCTTC. Combining the CDR3 with reference TRBV18 and TRBJ1-2 gives the whole variable domain NAGVMQNPRHLVRRRGQEARLRCSPMKGHSHVYWYRQLPEEGLKFMVYLQKENIIDESGMPKERFSAEFPKEGPSILRIQQVVRGDSAAYFCASSPRSNLNYGYTFGSGTRLTVV.

Only one count was recorded for this clone. The V and J genes are TRBV7-6 and TRBJ2-7; D perhaps matches TRBD2 (5 bases). This CDR3 is built from 16 residues. Germline V gene sequence: CDR1 SGHVS, CDR2 FNYEAQ. The ends were cut back, 1 base at V and 0 bases at J, with 13 bases in the middle. CDR3 DNA: TGTGCCAGCAGCTTAGGACCCAGCGGCAGCTCCTACGAGCAGTACTTC. This sequence encodes CASSLGPSGSSYEQYF.

A single count supports this clone. Distinct nucleotide sequences in the sample also encode this CDR3. V gene TRBV6-5 combines with J gene TRBJ2-7; 11 bases line up with TRBD1. Germline values: CDR1 MNHEY, CDR2 SVGAGI. Trimming at V came to 6 bases and at J to 2 bases, leaving 3 bases not matched to a gene. This CDR3 has 14 residues. The CDR3 spells CASRKDRGPYEQYF. The CDR3, as DNA: TGTGCCAGCAGAAAGGACAGGGGGCCCTACGAGCAGTACTTC.

This chain links TRBV28 with TRBJ2-2, with D perhaps matching TRBD2 (5 bases). The CDR3 totals 14 residues. In germline, CDR1 is MDHEN, CDR2 SYDVKM. V lost 6 bases, J lost 3 bases, and 11 bases lay in between. CDR3 DNA sequence: TGTGCCAGCAGCCGGACGGGGTACACCGGGGAGCTGTTTTTT. This encodes CASSRTGYTGELFF.

The chain uses TRBV5-1 and TRBJ2-7; TRBD1 matches at 10 bases. CDR1 is SGHRS and CDR2 is YFSETQ in the germline V gene. The CDR3 is 16 residues long. The trim removed 0 bases at V and 4 bases at J, leaving 7 bases unmatched. The CDR3 protein is CASSLEGGTGVYEQYF. Here the CDR3 DNA reads TGCGCCAGCAGCTTGGAAGGCGGGACAGGGGTTTACGAGCAGTACTTC.

The rearrangement uses TRBV4-1 and TRBJ1-4; D perhaps matches TRBD1 (5 bases). Looked up from germline, CDR1 is MGHRA and CDR2 is YSYEKL. V was shortened by 2 bases and J by 10 bases, with 17 bases between the two germline ends. This CDR3 spans 15 amino acids. The CDR3 DNA is TGCGCCAGCAGCCAACCAACCGGGGACCCGTTAAAACTGTTTTTT. This codes for CASSQPTGDPLKLFF.

The chain employs TRBV7-6 and TRBJ2-1; tentative D call: TRBD2 (6 bases). V was cut by 1 base and J by 9 bases, with 19 bases left in between. This CDR3 contains 16 residues. CDR1 SGHVS and CDR2 FNYEAQ come from the germline V gene. The CDR3: CASSLVGPAGLSEQFF. The CDR3 nucleotides are TGTGCCAGCAGCTTAGTGGGTCCTGCGGGGTTAAGTGAGCAGTTCTTC.

V and J are TRBV28 and TRBJ2-7; TRBD2 matches at 8 bases. The germline V gene has CDR1 MDHEN and CDR2 SYDVKM. The junction had 10 bases not matched to a gene; V was cut back by 6 bases and J by 0 bases. This CDR3 has 16 residues. As DNA, the CDR3 is TGTGCCAGCAGCTCCCAGAATCTAGCGGGCTCCTACGAGCAGTACTTC. It codes for CASSSQNLAGSYEQYF.

The chain links TRBV6-5 to TRBJ1-5, with D maybe TRBD1 (5 bases). Trimming stripped 3 bases from V and 0 bases from J, with 9 bases between. Germline CDR1 and CDR2: MNHEY and SVGAGI. The length of the CDR3 is 15 residues. This CDR3 reads CASSYSQGSNQPQHF. The CDR3 DNA is TGTGCCAGCAGTTATTCGCAGGGTAGCAATCAGCCCCAGCATTTT.

This sequence joins TRBV7-2 and TRBJ2-2, with D perhaps TRBD2 (6 bases). V lost 1 base, J lost 0 bases, and 9 bases lay in between. The CDR3 runs to 16 residues. CDR1 SGHTA and CDR2 FQGNSA come from the germline V gene. This CDR3 reads CASSLVSGANTGELFF. The CDR3 nucleotides are TGTGCCAGCAGCTTAGTTAGCGGCGCGAACACCGGGGAGCTGTTTTTT.

This clone has just a few counts. The rearrangement links TRBV5-4 to TRBJ2-7; TRBD2 aligns across 7 bases. The germline gives CDR1 SGHNT, CDR2 YYREEE (reference sequence). Trimming removed 4 bases from V and 5 bases from J; junction bases left unmatched: 6. The CDR3 runs to 13 residues. CDR3: CASSGRAAHEQYF. Here the CDR3 DNA reads TGTGCCAGCAGCGGGAGGGCGGCCCACGAGCAGTACTTC.

With respect to this clone: This specimen includes other DNA sequences encoding the same CDR3. The chain employs TRBV6-5 and TRBJ2-7, with 8 positions matching TRBD2. The CDR3 has 15 residues. V shed 0 bases, J shed 0 bases, and the junction held 1 base outside the gene matches. The germline V gene has CDR1 MNHEY and CDR2 SVGAGI. The CDR3 coding sequence is TGTGCCAGCAGTTACTCGAGCGGGAGCTCCTACGAGCAGTACTTC. As protein: CASSYSSGSSYEQYF.

This sequence joins TRBV10-1 and TRBJ2-2; 8 positions agree with TRBD2. After removal of 6 bases from V and 8 bases from J, the junction contained 14 bases not matched to a gene. CDR1 WNHNN and CDR2 SYGVQD come from the germline V gene (reference sequence). The CDR3 is 16 amino acids. The CDR3 sequence is CASSHRRLAPMGELFF. CDR3 nucleotides: TGCGCCAGCAGCCACCGCCGACTAGCGCCAATGGGGGAGCTGTTTTTT.

Only one count was recorded for this clone. DNA for the CDR3: TGTGCCAGCAGTCTAAGTGGGTATAGCAATCAGCCCCAGCATTTT. As protein: CASSLSGYSNQPQHF. V and J are TRBV27 and TRBJ1-5, with D uncertain. V lost 5 bases to trimming and J lost 0 bases, with 11 bases between them. CDR1 is MNHEY and CDR2 is SMNVEV in the germline V gene (reference sequence). CDR3 length equals 15 residues.

The CDR3 region is CASSYGTGGETQYF. In nucleotides, the CDR3 is TGTGCCAGCAGCTATGGGACGGGAGGAGAGACCCAGTACTTC. The chain has TRBV7-2 and TRBJ2-5; 7 bases fit TRBD2. J was trimmed by 4 bases and V by 4 bases; bases with no gene match: 6. The CDR3 contains 14 residues. CDR1 and CDR2 from the germline V gene are SGHTA and FQGNSA.

This sequence joins TRBV5-1 and TRBJ2-7, with 7 bases that match TRBD2. Germline V gives CDR1 SGHRS, CDR2 YFSETQ. This CDR3 is 14 amino acids long. V lost 5 bases and J lost 2; bases outside the gene matches: 7. CDR3 residues: CASRGGDGAYEQYF. The CDR3 nucleotides read TGCGCCAGCAGGGGAGGGGACGGAGCCTACGAGCAGTACTTC.

This chain connects TRBV11-3 to TRBJ1-3, with a tentative D call TRBD1 (6 bases). In germline, CDR1 is SGHNT, CDR2 YENEEA. The V end was cut by 0 bases, the J end by 4 bases, with 16 bases between. This CDR3 comprises 17 residues. The CDR3 region is CASSLDSAGATGNTIYF. The CDR3 nucleotides are TGTGCCAGCAGCTTAGATTCCGCGGGGGCTACGGGAAACACCATATATTTT.

V is TRBV18 and J is TRBJ1-2; 8 nucleotides agree with TRBD1. The germline gives CDR1 KGHSH, CDR2 LQKENI. The CDR3 length is 13 residues. V was clipped by 5 bases and J by 3 bases; unmatched bases: 2. CDR3 sequence: CASSSGQDYGYTF. As DNA, the CDR3 is TGTGCCAGCTCATCGGGACAGGACTATGGCTACACCTTC. The full variable domain, completed using reference TRBV18 and TRBJ1-2, is NAGVMQNPRHLVRRRGQEARLRCSPMKGHSHVYWYRQLPEEGLKFMVYLQKENIIDESGMPKERFSAEFPKEGPSILRIQQVVRGDSAAYFCASSSGQDYGYTFGSGTRLTVV.